The 20 T cell receptor beta chains below all came from one sample that was sequenced in a study of PD-1 blockade in classical Hodgkin lymphoma (dated by TCRdb to about 2020). The sample's time point, from its label and the paper: cycle 2 day 1 (C2D1) of nivolumab. All trial patients had relapsed after autologous stem cell transplantation, with cohorts A, B and C differing in prior brentuximab vedotin exposure. The library was generated by the immunoSEQ multiplex PCR assay. Drawn from immuneACCESS, this table holds only the in-frame rearrangements with V and J called that TCRdb kept. Clones are partly lost; checked studies trace under half to an unresolved V gene and leave the rest unexplained. In all, the sample holds about 43,000 clones, and 65% to 85% of those were seen once. The ten largest make up about 2.8% of the sample. The sequences come from peripheral blood mononuclear cells (PBMCs), collected before the second cycle of nivolumab. These receptors were taken from a human donor with classical Hodgkin lymphoma.

The V gene is TRBV9, the J gene TRBJ1-4, with 7 nucleotides matching TRBD1. Germline-derived CDR1 and CDR2 are SGDLS and YYNGEE. This CDR3 has 14 amino acids. Losses at the gene ends were 4 bases for V and 8 bases for J; bases not matched to a gene: 8. This chain's CDR3 is CASSPGQVPEKLFF. CDR3 bases: TGTGCCAGCAGCCCCGGACAGGTCCCGGAAAAACTGTTTTTT.

This chain joins TRBV21-1 and TRBJ2-1; the table assigns TRBD1, which was not confirmed against the DNA. TRBV21-1 constitutes a pseudogene. The CDR3 is made up of 21 amino acids. The CDR3 coding sequence is TGTGCCAGCAGACCCACATATTCAAAAGGGAACGGGACAGGGAGGTACAATGAGCAGTTCTTC. This sequence encodes CASRPTYSKGNGTGRYNEQFF.

The CDR3 DNA is TGTGCCAGCCTCCCCGTATTGGGGGACCTGAACACTGAAGCTTTCTTT. Its translation: CASLPVLGDLNTEAFF. The chain joins TRBV27 to TRBJ1-1; D may be TRBD1 (5 bases). The CDR3 runs 16 residues. Germline V gives CDR1 MNHEY, CDR2 SMNVEV (reference sequence). V dropped 8 bases and J dropped 0 bases, with 19 bases sitting between them.

This clone was found a few times. This rearrangement joins TRBV7-6 to TRBJ2-2, with D uncertain. The CDR3 covers 15 residues. Deletions cut 1 base from V and 1 base from J, with 7 bases between. Germline loops: CDR1 SGHVS, CDR2 FNYEAQ. The CDR3 nucleotides read TGTGCCAGCAGCTTAGGAGCAGGGAACACCGGGGAGCTGTTTTTT. It encodes CASSLGAGNTGELFF.

The chain is built from TRBV11-2 and TRBJ2-5; 13 bases are shared with TRBD2. Losses at the gene ends were 0 bases for V and 4 bases for J; bases not matched to a gene: 11. Germline loops: CDR1 SGHAT, CDR2 FQNNGV. CDR3 length: 19 residues. The CDR3 loop is CASSLDGGTSGILGETQYF. The DNA for the CDR3 is TGTGCCAGCAGCTTAGATGGTGGGACTAGCGGGATTTTGGGAGAGACCCAGTACTTC.

This clone is labeled as medium-sized (0.01 to 0.1%). The J gene is TRBJ2-2, the V gene TRBV7-9, with 10 bases fitting TRBD2. V lost 5 bases and J lost 2; bases outside the gene matches: 8. CDR1 SEHNR and CDR2 FQNEAQ come from the germline V gene (reference sequence). The CDR3 covers 17 residues. Here the CDR3 reads CASSTYLAGENTGELFF. The CDR3 bases are TGTGCCAGCAGCACATACCTAGCGGGAGAAAACACCGGGGAGCTGTTTTTT.

The rearrangement uses TRBV7-3 and TRBJ1-1; no reliable D call. This CDR3 has 14 amino acids. The V gene lost 1 base and the J gene lost 3 bases, with 9 bases spanning the gap. Germline CDR1 and CDR2: SGHTA and FQGTGA. The chain's CDR3 is CASSLKRRDTEAFF. The CDR3 region has the DNA TGTGCCAGCAGCTTAAAGAGGCGGGACACTGAAGCTTTCTTT.

The chain couples TRBV14 to TRBJ2-6; the D is unclear. Germline assignment: CDR1 SGHDN and CDR2 FVKESK. V was trimmed by 4 bases and J by 2 bases, leaving 9 bases between them. The CDR3 has 15 residues. The CDR3 coding sequence is TGTGCCAGCAGCCCTACTGCAGCTGGGGCCAACGTCCTGACTTTC. Translation gives CASSPTAAGANVLTF.

This chain joins TRBV28 and TRBJ1-2; the match to TRBD1 covers 8 bases. The V segment lost 2 bases and the J segment 3 bases; nucleotides outside the gene matches: 14. Per germline, CDR1 MDHEN and CDR2 SYDVKM. The CDR3 has 18 residues. As DNA, the CDR3 is TGTGCCAGCAGTTTAATCGTTCAGGGGGCACGTTATTACTATGGCTACACCTTC. Its translation is CASSLIVQGARYYYGYTF.

V is TRBV14 and J is TRBJ2-7; D is unresolved. The CDR3 runs to 11 residues. V lost 5 bases and J lost 2, with 4 bases in between. Germline V gives CDR1 SGHDN, CDR2 FVKESK. The CDR3 sequence: CASSSAYEQYF. The CDR3 region has the DNA TGTGCCAGCAGCTCAGCCTACGAGCAGTACTTC.

CDR3 protein: CASHGGTEAFF. The CDR3 region has the DNA TGTGCCAGCCATGGGGGAACTGAAGCTTTCTTT. The chain has TRBV28 and TRBJ1-1, with D perhaps TRBD1 (5 bases). V was trimmed by 8 bases and J by 5 bases, leaving 9 bases between them. The CDR3 contains 11 residues. The germline V gene has CDR1 MDHEN and CDR2 SYDVKM.

This clone was recorded a few times. This sequence joins TRBV28 and TRBJ2-7; D is possibly TRBD1 or TRBD2 (5 bases each). The CDR3 extends over 14 amino acids. V lost 3 bases and J 4 bases, leaving 13 bases between the germline ends. CDR1 and CDR2 (germline): MDHEN, SYDVKM. CDR3 nucleotides: TGTGCCAGCAGTTTGGGTGGGGGTCGTTACGAGCAGTACTTC. It specifies CASSLGGGRYEQYF.

The CDR3 nucleotides are TGTGCCAGCAGGGACACGGGAGGAACTGAAAAACTGTTTTTT. Translating it yields CASRDTGGTEKLFF. The J gene is TRBJ1-4, the V gene TRBV5-6; the D gene is possibly TRBD1 (5 bases). V lost 5 bases to trimming and J lost 7 bases, with 15 bases between them. The germline V gene encodes CDR1 SGHDT and CDR2 YYEEEE. This CDR3 comprises 14 residues. Using reference TRBV5-6 and TRBJ1-4 for the parts outside the CDR3, the full variable domain is DAGVTQSPTHLIKTRGQQVTLRCSPKSGHDTVSWYQQALGQGPQFIFQYYEEEERQRGNFPDRFSGHQFPNYSSELNVNALLLGDSALYLCASRDTGGTEKLFFGSGTQLSVL.

This chain joins TRBV15 and TRBJ2-3; no clear D. The V gene's germline CDR1 is LNHNV and CDR2 YYDKDF (reference sequence). The CDR3 contains 13 residues. Trimming stripped 3 bases from V and 3 bases from J, with 7 bases between. The CDR3 here is CATSRWRTDTQYF. CDR3 nucleotide sequence: TGTGCCACCAGCAGGTGGCGAACAGATACGCAGTATTTT.

This rearrangement joins TRBV7-3 to TRBJ2-3, with 7 bases that match TRBD2. Trimming took 2 bases from V and 4 from J; bases not matched to a gene: 9. CDR1 and CDR2 (germline): SGHTA, FQGTGA. CDR3 length equals 16 residues. The CDR3 spells CASSLGAGVAADTQYF. The CDR3 DNA sequence: TGTGCCAGCAGCTTAGGGGCGGGAGTGGCTGCAGATACGCAGTATTTT.

The rearrangement joins TRBV7-8 to TRBJ2-4, with D possibly being TRBD1 or TRBD2 (5 bases each). Germline V CDR1 and CDR2: SGHVS, FQNEAQ. Trimming removed 1 base at V and 8 bases at J, with 9 bases between. The CDR3 consists of 13 residues. The CDR3 protein is CASSLERGYIQYF. As DNA, the CDR3 is TGTGCCAGCAGCTTAGAACGGGGCTACATTCAGTACTTC.

This chain connects TRBV9 to TRBJ2-5; D might be TRBD1 (6 bases). The germline V and J ends were trimmed by 4 bases and 3 bases, with 10 bases remaining between them. The CDR3 consists of 13 residues. The germline V gene encodes CDR1 SGDLS and CDR2 YYNGEE. The CDR3 DNA sequence: TGTGCCAGCAGCTCGGGACACGAAGAGACCCAGTACTTC. Its translation: CASSSGHEETQYF.

The J gene is TRBJ2-1, the V gene TRBV30; 9 bases fit TRBD2. Per germline, CDR1 GTSNPN and CDR2 SVGIG (reference sequence). This CDR3 region has 17 residues. Losses at the gene ends were 0 bases for V and 4 bases for J; bases not matched to a gene: 10. The CDR3: CAWSVLSRRGGYNEQFF. CDR3 DNA sequence: TGTGCCTGGAGTGTACTATCTCGGCGGGGGGGTTACAATGAGCAGTTCTTC.

The chain couples TRBV28 to TRBJ1-1; TRBD1 might be the D (5 bases). There are 18 residues in the CDR3. The V and J ends lost 6 bases and 0 bases respectively, with 23 bases between them. CDR1 and CDR2 from the germline V gene are MDHEN and SYDVKM. The CDR3 sequence: CASRLEAWGRAMNTEAFF. CDR3 DNA sequence: TGTGCCAGCAGGTTGGAGGCGTGGGGCAGGGCAATGAACACTGAAGCTTTCTTT.

CDR3 DNA sequence: TGTGCCAGCAGCACCCCGGGGGGGAATTACAATGAGCAGTTCTTC. Residues: CASSTPGGNYNEQFF. The genes are TRBV7-9 and TRBJ2-1, with 8 bases identical to TRBD2. CDR3 length: 15 amino acids. Germline V gives CDR1 SEHNR, CDR2 FQNEAQ (reference sequence). J was trimmed by 4 bases and V by 5 bases; bases with no gene match: 7.